These 24 T cell receptor beta chains came from one sample sequenced in a study of blood T cell repertoires in COVID-19. Produced via immunoSEQ multiplex PCR; TCRdb's table is partial and in-frame only. The data hold around 180,000 clones, with approximately 85% observed a single time. The source material was peripheral blood. All receptors come from a human donor with active or convalescent COVID-19. The donor label of this sample is uncertain.

This rearrangement joins TRBV7-3 to TRBJ2-3, with a weak D call TRBD2 (6 bases). The CDR3 is 13 residues long. CDR1 is SGHTA, CDR2 FQGTGA, per germline. The V end was cut by 5 bases, the J end by 5 bases, with 11 bases between. For the CDR3, the DNA is TGTGCCAGCAGCCCCCCGGGGGAAGATACGCAGTATTTT. Protein product: CASSPPGEDTQYF.

The chain couples TRBV7-9 to TRBJ1-1; tentative D call: TRBD1 (6 bases). CDR1 is SEHNR and CDR2 is FQNEAQ in the germline V gene (reference sequence). Trimming cost V 5 bases and J 5 bases, with 18 bases left between them. The CDR3 runs to 15 residues. CDR3 region: CASSTQDSGRTEAFF. The CDR3 DNA is TGTGCCAGCAGCACACAGGACAGCGGGAGGACTGAAGCTTTCTTT.

The V call is TRBV9, the J call TRBJ2-5, with a possible D match to TRBD1 (6 bases). The CDR3 has 14 amino acids. V lost 4 bases and J 3 bases, leaving 13 bases between the germline ends. Germline V gene sequence: CDR1 SGDLS, CDR2 YYNGEE. The DNA of the CDR3 is TGTGCCAGCAGCCCCCGGACAGAAAAAGAGACCCAGTACTTC. This translates into CASSPRTEKETQYF.

V is TRBV5-5 and J is TRBJ1-5, with 7 positions matching TRBD1. Germline lookup yields CDR1 SGHKS and CDR2 YYEKEE (reference sequence). The CDR3 totals 16 residues. Trimming at V came to 4 bases and at J to 4 bases, leaving 11 bases not matched to a gene. The CDR3 nucleotides read TGTGCCAGCAGCCTGGCGGCGGGGACAGCTAATCAGCCCCAGCATTTT. Translating it yields CASSLAAGTANQPQHF.

The chain recombines TRBV28 with TRBJ2-3; a possible D gene is TRBD1 (6 bases). Germline-derived CDR1 and CDR2 are MDHEN and SYDVKM. The CDR3 consists of 13 residues. V gave up 2 bases and J gave up 6 bases, with 9 bases separating them. CDR3 bases: TGTGCCAGCAGTTTACCAGACAGGGATACGCAGTATTTT. This encodes CASSLPDRDTQYF.

This rearrangement joins TRBV6-5 to TRBJ2-5; weak D call: TRBD2 (6 bases). Per germline, CDR1 MNHEY and CDR2 SVGAGI. V was pared by 0 bases and J by 5 bases, with 10 bases between. The CDR3 loop spans 14 amino acids. This CDR3 reads CASSYSGGRETQYF. The DNA for the CDR3 is TGTGCCAGCAGTTACTCGGGGGGAAGGGAGACCCAGTACTTC.

V is TRBV6-5 and J is TRBJ2-1; tentatively, D is TRBD1 (6 bases). From germline, CDR1 is MNHEY and CDR2 SVGAGI. Trimming took off 6 bases at V and 2 bases at J, with 14 bases between the two ends. This CDR3 region has 15 residues. The CDR3 is CASSDRNRAYNEQFF. The CDR3 DNA reads TGTGCCAGCAGCGACAGGAATCGCGCCTACAATGAGCAGTTCTTC.

A remark on this clone: The same CDR3 can be traced to other DNA sequences in this sample. The J gene is TRBJ1-5, the V gene TRBV30; TRBD1 agrees at 7 bases. From germline, CDR1 is GTSNPN and CDR2 SVGIG (reference sequence). The ends lost 2 bases at V and 4 bases at J; junction bases unmatched: 2. There are 13 residues in the CDR3. Here the CDR3 DNA reads TGTGCCTGGAGTCACAGGGGTAATCAGCCCCAGCATTTT. Its protein is CAWSHRGNQPQHF.

This clone was counted a few times. The chain couples TRBV3-1 (or the pseudogene TRBV3-2) to TRBJ1-1; D is undetermined. Trimming cost V 2 bases and J 6 bases, with 13 bases left between them. From germline, CDR1 is LGHDT and CDR2 YNNKEL (reference sequence). CDR3 length: 14 amino acids. The DNA of the CDR3 is TGTGCCAGCAGCCAAAAAGGGAGTAGGGCTGAAGCTTTCTTT. Translating it yields CASSQKGSRAEAFF.

The chain is built from TRBV4-1 and TRBJ2-5, with TRBD2 matching over 13 bases. J gave up 6 bases and V 2 bases, and 15 bases lay outside the gene matches. Germline-derived CDR1 and CDR2 are MGHRA and YSYEKL. The CDR3 covers 19 residues. The CDR3 sequence is CASSQLGTSLAGGMQTQYF. CDR3 in DNA: TGCGCCAGCAGCCAATTGGGGACATCACTAGCGGGAGGGATGCAGACCCAGTACTTC.

V usage is TRBV2 and J usage is TRBJ2-2; D might be TRBD2 (6 bases). V was pared by 7 bases and J by 5 bases, with 11 bases between. Per the germline V gene, CDR1 is SNHLY and CDR2 is FYNNEI. The CDR3 extends over 13 amino acids. CDR3 sequence reads: CASKEGWTGELFF. The CDR3 bases are TGTGCCAGCAAGGAGGGGTGGACCGGGGAGCTGTTTTTT.

This sequence joins TRBV7-2 and TRBJ2-7; D possibly corresponds to TRBD1 (5 bases). The CDR3 totals 14 residues. With 1 base removed from V and 5 bases from J, the gap between germline ends came to 12 bases. The germline V gene has CDR1 SGHTA and CDR2 FQGNSA. This CDR3 reads CASSLGGSRNEQYF. The CDR3 bases are TGTGCCAGCAGCTTAGGGGGCTCCCGGAACGAGCAGTACTTC. Drawing the rest from reference TRBV7-2 and TRBJ2-7, the complete variable domain is GAGVSQSPSNKVTEKGKDVELRCDPISGHTALYWYRQSLGQGLEFLIYFQGNSAPDKSGLPSDRFSAERTGGSVSTLTIQRTQQEDSAVYLCASSLGGSRNEQYFGPGTRLTVT.

The chain uses TRBV28 and TRBJ2-3; the match to TRBD1 covers 8 bases. Trimming removed 5 bases from V and 6 bases from J; junction bases left unmatched: 13. The germline V gene encodes CDR1 MDHEN and CDR2 SYDVKM. This CDR3 spans 16 amino acids. CDR3 nucleotide sequence: TGTGCCAGCAGTCCAAACCGACAGGGGTCGACGGATACGCAGTATTTT. It specifies CASSPNRQGSTDTQYF.

The genes are TRBV30 and TRBJ1-2; D remains unclear. The CDR3 contains 11 residues. Trimming left V 3 bases short and J 4 bases short, with 6 bases between. Germline CDR1 is GTSNPN and CDR2 is SVGIG (reference sequence). The CDR3 DNA is TGTGCCTGGAGCCAATTCTATGGCTACACCTTC. It specifies CAWSQFYGYTF.

The V gene is TRBV7-3, the J gene TRBJ2-2; 9 bases align to TRBD2. This CDR3 is built from 15 residues. Germline V lookup: CDR1 SGHTA, CDR2 FQGTGA. The ends lost 4 bases at V and 3 bases at J; junction bases unmatched: 3. CDR3 sequence (DNA): TGTGCCAGCAGCTCCAGCGGGGGGCACACCGGGGAGCTGTTTTTT. It encodes CASSSSGGHTGELFF. Using reference TRBV7-3 and TRBJ2-2 for the parts outside the CDR3, the full variable domain is GAGVSQTPSNKVTEKGKYVELRCDPISGHTALYWYRQSLGQGPEFLIYFQGTGAADDSGLPNDRFFAVRPEGSVSTLKIQRTERGDSAVYLCASSSSGGHTGELFFGEGSRLTVL.

The chain has TRBV11-2 and TRBJ2-3; TRBD1 might be the D (5 bases). The germline V and J ends were trimmed by 8 bases and 2 bases, with 11 bases remaining between them. The CDR3 has 13 amino acids. Germline CDR1 is SGHAT and CDR2 is FQNNGV. The CDR3 reads CASSKGLTDTQYF. The CDR3 DNA follows: TGTGCCAGCTCCAAGGGGCTCACAGATACGCAGTATTTT.

The chain has TRBV7-7 and TRBJ2-6; maybe TRBD1 (6 bases). Germline loops: CDR1 SSHAT, CDR2 FNYEAQ (reference sequence). V shed 4 bases and J shed 2 bases, with 9 bases lying between them. This CDR3 spans 15 amino acids. The CDR3: CASSSGVAGANVLTF. The CDR3 nucleotides are TGTGCCAGCAGCTCAGGGGTAGCTGGGGCCAACGTCCTGACTTTC.

V is TRBV9 and J is TRBJ1-1; D may be TRBD1 (5 bases). This CDR3 is 13 amino acids long. Trimming stripped 0 bases from V and 3 bases from J, with 6 bases between. From germline, CDR1 is SGDLS and CDR2 YYNGEE. For the CDR3, the DNA is TGTGCCAGCAGCGTAGAAGGGGACACTGAAGCTTTCTTT. It translates to CASSVEGDTEAFF.

In its sample, this clone was seen a few times. In DNA, the CDR3 is TGTGCCAGCTCACCATCTGTGGAGCCATACGAGCAGTACTTC. Its translation is CASSPSVEPYEQYF. V gene TRBV18 combines with J gene TRBJ2-7; D unresolved. The CDR3 has 14 amino acids. Germline V CDR1 and CDR2: KGHSH, LQKENI. V was pared by 2 bases and J by 4 bases, with 12 bases between.

The gene calls are TRBV12-5 and TRBJ1-6, with a weak D call TRBD1 (5 bases). Trimming took off 0 bases at V and 4 bases at J, with 16 bases between the two ends. The CDR3 spans 18 residues. The germline CDR1 and CDR2 sequences are LGHNT and FRNRAP. CDR3 DNA: TGTGCTAGTGGTTTGGTACTTGGTGTGGGACTTTATAATTCACCCCTCCACTTT. Residues: CASGLVLGVGLYNSPLHF.

The chain carries TRBV18 and TRBJ2-5; 9 bases are a match to TRBD2. The length of the CDR3 is 17 residues. V lost 3 bases and J lost 3; bases outside the gene matches: 11. Germline V lookup: CDR1 KGHSH, CDR2 LQKENI. The CDR3 nucleotides read TGTGCCAGCTCACCCCCTCTAGAGCGGGGGGAAAAAGAGACCCAGTACTTC. It codes for CASSPPLERGEKETQYF. The full variable domain, with the rest looked up from reference TRBV18 and TRBJ2-5, is NAGVMQNPRHLVRRRGQEARLRCSPMKGHSHVYWYRQLPEEGLKFMVYLQKENIIDESGMPKERFSAEFPKEGPSILRIQQVVRGDSAAYFCASSPPLERGEKETQYFGPGTRLLVL.

This clone was counted a single time. The chain's CDR3 is CASSLEGFGGEQYF. The CDR3 bases are TGTGCCAGCAGCTTAGAGGGGTTCGGAGGGGAGCAGTACTTC. The chain joins TRBV7-3 to TRBJ2-7; the D gene is possibly TRBD2 (6 bases). Deletions cut 2 bases from V and 7 bases from J, with 15 bases between. Germline CDR1 is SGHTA and CDR2 is FQGTGA. The CDR3 covers 14 residues.

The chain uses TRBV9 and TRBJ2-3; 7 bases map to TRBD2. With 0 bases clipped from V and 3 bases from J, the junction kept 10 bases outside the gene matches. The CDR3 contains 17 residues. CDR1 is SGDLS and CDR2 is YYNGEE in the germline V gene. CDR3 amino acids: CASSVASWGGTTDTQYF. The CDR3 DNA reads as TGTGCCAGCAGCGTAGCGTCCTGGGGGGGAACAACAGATACGCAGTATTTT.

V is TRBV10-3 and J is TRBJ2-7; 10 bases align to TRBD1. Germline assignment: CDR1 ENHRY and CDR2 SYGVKD. Trimming at V came to 3 bases and at J to 2 bases, leaving 4 bases not matched to a gene. The CDR3 is 15 residues long. The CDR3 nucleotides read TGTGCCATCAGTGACCCGGGACAGGGGACCTACGAGCAGTACTTC. Amino acid sequence: CAISDPGQGTYEQYF.